This is a list of T cell receptor beta chains from one sample in a study of blood T cell repertoires in COVID-19. Produced via immunoSEQ multiplex PCR; TCRdb's table is partial and in-frame only. Of some 190,000 clones in the sample, around nine tenths were seen once. Sequenced material: peripheral blood. These TCRs come from a human donor in a cohort sampled during active COVID-19. Each CDR3 is given with its conserved first and last residue. A D gene is named only where the DNA matches it firmly. Size is stated for part of the rows, as once, few or many counts, or as a class when the clone is expanded.

v_call	j_call	clone_size	d_call	cdr3_aa	cdr3_nt
TRBV3-1/TRBV3-2	TRBJ1-2	NA	NA	CASSSSGGLPSGYTF	TGTGCCAGCAGCTCAAGCGGGGGGCTACCCAGTGGCTACACCTTC
TRBV18	TRBJ1-5	NA	NA	CASSPQAQSQPQHF	TGTGCCAGCTCACCCCAGGCTCAATCACAGCCCCAGCATTTT
TRBV7-9	TRBJ2-1	NA	NA	CASSLELYEQFF	TGTGCCAGCAGCTTAGAGCTTTATGAGCAGTTCTTC
TRBV5-1	TRBJ2-7	NA	NA	CASSQGTTYEQYF	TGCGCCAGCAGCCAGGGGACTACCTACGAGCAGTACTTC
TRBV5-5	TRBJ2-7	NA	TRBD1	CATSPGQGPYEQYF	TGTGCCACTTCCCCGGGACAGGGGCCCTACGAGCAGTACTTC
TRBV4-3	TRBJ1-2	few	TRBD1	CASSQEDRGSYGYTF	TGCGCCAGCAGCCAAGAGGACAGGGGATCCTATGGCTACACCTTC
TRBV15	TRBJ1-3	NA	TRBD1	CATSRETGVGNTIYF	TGTGCCACCAGCAGAGAAACAGGGGTTGGAAACACCATATATTTT
TRBV3-1/TRBV3-2	TRBJ2-7	once	TRBD1	CASSTWTGRPGGEQYF	TGTGCCAGCAGCACCTGGACAGGGAGGCCAGGGGGTGAGCAGTACTTC
TRBV6-2/TRBV6-3	TRBJ2-3	NA	TRBD2	CASSPAGATDTQYF	TGTGCCAGCAGCCCCGCGGGAGCGACAGATACGCAGTATTTT
TRBV6-4	TRBJ1-2	NA	NA	CASKRGNYGYTF	TGTGCCAGCAAAAGGGGCAACTATGGCTACACCTTC
TRBV19	TRBJ2-7	NA	TRBD2	CASSASGLAGGSYEQYF	TGTGCCAGTAGTGCCTCCGGGCTAGCGGGAGGTTCCTACGAGCAGTACTTC
TRBV30	TRBJ1-5	NA	NA	CAWSMQGTQPQHF	TGTGCCTGGAGTATGCAGGGAACTCAGCCCCAGCATTTT
TRBV19	TRBJ1-2	NA	NA	CASRTGVKGGENYGYTF	TGTGCCAGTAGAACTGGCGTGAAGGGTGGGGAGAACTATGGCTACACCTTC
TRBV7-2	TRBJ2-3	NA	TRBD2	CASSLGGATDTQYF	TGTGCCAGCAGCCTCGGGGGGGCCACAGATACGCAGTATTTT
TRBV2	TRBJ2-3	NA	NA	CASSVQGTSTDTQYF	TGTGCCAGCAGTGTACAGGGGACTAGCACAGATACGCAGTATTTT
TRBV30	TRBJ1-3	NA	NA	CASDMLASGNTIYF	TGTGCCTCCGACATGCTCGCCTCTGGAAACACCATATATTTT
TRBV7-9	TRBJ2-5	NA	TRBD1	CASSLTDRVETQYF	TGTGCCAGCAGCCTAACTGACAGGGTAGAGACCCAGTACTTC
TRBV11-2	TRBJ1-1	once	NA	CASSLGQFYTEAFF	TGTGCCAGCAGCCTCGGACAGTTTTACACTGAAGCTTTCTTT
TRBV5-6	TRBJ1-1	NA	TRBD1	CASRYGTDTEAFF	TGTGCCAGCAGATACGGGACAGACACTGAAGCTTTCTTT
TRBV7-2	TRBJ2-3	once	TRBD2	CASSSTPSGRTQYF	TGTGCCAGCAGCTCAACCCCCAGCGGGAGGACGCAGTATTTT
TRBV12-2	TRBJ1-2	once	NA	CASRLVRRTGSANYGYTF	TGTGCAAGTCGCTTAGTACGCCGGACAGGGTCGGCTAACTATGGCTACACCTTC
TRBV21-1	TRBJ1-2	NA	NA	CASWLDRPWHYGYTF	TGTGCCAGTTGGTTAGACAGACCATGGCACTATGGCTACACCTTC
TRBV6-5	TRBJ2-3	NA	NA	CASSLRGDTQYF	TGTGCCAGCAGTCTCCGAGGAGATACGCAGTATTTT
TRBV5-1	TRBJ2-1	NA	NA	CASSLGRAGYEQFF	TGCGCCAGCAGCTTGGGTAGGGCGGGCTATGAGCAGTTCTTC
TRBV7-9	TRBJ2-2	NA	TRBD2	CASSLQRDNTGELFF	TGTGCCAGCAGCTTACAGCGGGACAACACCGGGGAGCTGTTTTTT
TRBV7-2	TRBJ2-7	NA	NA	CASSLVTGLNYEQYF	TGTGCCAGCAGCTTAGTAACAGGTCTGAACTACGAGCAGTACTTC
TRBV30	TRBJ1-1	NA	NA	CAWSNNKPEAFF	TGTGCCTGGAGTAATAATAAGCCTGAAGCTTTCTTT
TRBV18	TRBJ2-7	NA	TRBD1	CASSPATTGGNEQYF	TGTGCCAGCTCCCCCGCTACGACAGGGGGGAACGAGCAGTACTTC
TRBV7-8	TRBJ2-7	many	NA	CASSTRQAYEQYF	TGTGCCAGCAGCACCCGACAGGCCTACGAGCAGTACTTC
TRBV7-9	TRBJ2-7	NA	TRBD2	CASSLEPKGLGREQYF	TGTGCCAGCAGCTTAGAGCCTAAGGGACTAGGGAGGGAGCAGTACTTC
TRBV3-1/TRBV3-2	TRBJ2-3	once	TRBD2	CASSQDLPTRGLAGEVSTDTQYF	TGTGCCAGCAGCCAAGATCTTCCGACGAGGGGTCTAGCGGGAGAAGTAAGCACAGATACGCAGTATTTT
TRBV5-6	TRBJ1-2	NA	NA	CASSPAIQGSYGYTF	TGTGCCAGCAGCCCGGCGATACAGGGATCCTATGGCTACACCTTC
TRBV6-6	TRBJ2-1	NA	NA	CASSRTAPYNEQFF	TGTGCCAGCAGTCGGACAGCACCCTACAATGAGCAGTTCTTC
TRBV5-1	TRBJ2-1	NA	TRBD2	CASSFRTSGLPEQFF	TGCGCCAGCAGCTTCAGGACTAGCGGCCTTCCGGAGCAGTTCTTC
TRBV5-1	TRBJ2-3	NA	NA	CASSFSRQTGSTDTQYF	TGCGCCAGCAGCTTCTCACGACAGACAGGCAGCACAGATACGCAGTATTTT
TRBV7-2	TRBJ1-1	NA	TRBD1	CASSPRTGFTEAFF	TGTGCCAGCAGCCCCCGGACAGGGTTCACTGAAGCTTTCTTT
TRBV3-1/TRBV3-2	TRBJ2-2	NA	TRBD2	CASSQSWFSGANTGELFF	TGTGCCAGCAGCCAATCTTGGTTCAGCGGGGCGAACACCGGGGAGCTGTTTTTT
TRBV11-2	TRBJ1-2	few	TRBD1	CASRNQGAPGYTF	TGTGCCAGCAGAAATCAGGGGGCGCCTGGCTACACCTTC
TRBV9	TRBJ2-1	NA	NA	CASSVGGVYNEQFF	TGTGCCAGCAGCGTGGGGGGAGTCTACAATGAGCAGTTCTTC
TRBV27	TRBJ1-6	NA	TRBD1	CASSLEGALTASYNSPLHF	TGTGCCAGCAGTTTAGAGGGGGCGCTTACGGCCTCCTATAATTCACCCCTCCACTTT
TRBV28	TRBJ1-3	NA	TRBD1	CASSLTGGQGTIYF	TGTGCCAGCAGCCTTACAGGGGGGCAAGGCACCATATATTTT
TRBV18	TRBJ1-1	NA	TRBD1	CASSLGTGKVNTEAFF	TGTGCCAGCTCACTCGGGACAGGGAAGGTGAACACTGAAGCTTTCTTT
TRBV7-6	TRBJ2-1	NA	TRBD1	CASSPLDRTYNEQFF	TGTGCCAGCAGCCCATTGGACAGGACCTACAATGAGCAGTTCTTC
TRBV19	TRBJ1-5	once	NA	CASSPVEGGNQPQHF	TGTGCCAGTTCCCCGGTAGAGGGCGGCAATCAGCCCCAGCATTTT
TRBV5-1	TRBJ2-3	once	NA	CASSITGSNTQYF	TGCGCCAGCAGCATCACAGGGAGTAATACGCAGTATTTT
TRBV24-1	TRBJ2-3	NA	TRBD1	CATSAAGTGVGTDTQYF	TGTGCCACCAGTGCTGCCGGGACAGGGGTTGGTACAGATACGCAGTATTTT
TRBV4-2	TRBJ2-2	NA	NA	CASSQGPLSPAGELFF	TGTGCCAGCAGCCAGGGCCCGCTCTCCCCCGCCGGGGAGCTGTTTTTT
TRBV3-1/TRBV3-2	TRBJ2-7	NA	NA	CASSQIQGYEQYF	TGTGCCAGCAGCCAGATACAGGGCTACGAGCAGTACTTC
TRBV4-3	TRBJ1-2	NA	NA	CASSQDTVWDDRTEIYGYTF	TGCGCCAGCAGCCAAGATACCGTATGGGACGACCGGACAGAGATCTATGGCTACACCTTC
TRBV4-3	TRBJ2-1	NA	TRBD2	CASSPLAGVPQSSYNEQFF	TGCGCCAGCAGCCCTCTAGCGGGGGTTCCTCAGAGCTCCTACAATGAGCAGTTCTTC
TRBV5-1	TRBJ2-5	NA	NA	CASSSGSRETQYF	TGCGCCAGCAGCTCAGGGTCCCGGGAGACCCAGTACTTC
TRBV3-1/TRBV3-2	TRBJ2-3	NA	NA	CASSSRRGTDTQYF	TGTGCCAGCAGCTCACGACGGGGCACAGATACGCAGTATTTT
TRBV19	TRBJ1-1	NA	NA	CASSPPEGGAAFF	TGTGCCAGTAGCCCCCCAGAAGGGGGAGCCGCTTTCTTT
TRBV7-9	TRBJ1-2	NA	NA	CASSLAEASYGYTF	TGTGCCAGCAGCTTAGCAGAGGCCAGCTATGGCTACACCTTC
TRBV7-9	TRBJ2-1	NA	NA	CASSRVGGLSYNEQFF	TGTGCCAGCAGCCGAGTCGGCGGGCTCTCCTACAATGAGCAGTTCTTC
TRBV7-2	TRBJ2-2	NA	TRBD2	CASRFRLAGGPGELFF	TGTGCCAGCAGATTCAGACTAGCGGGGGGCCCCGGGGAGCTGTTTTTT